The source of this T cell receptor beta chain is a study of human versus mouse CDR3 diversity and MHC coevolution. Regarding the study as a whole: The lowest clonal inequality scores came from most of the three human donors. Humans had the largest estimated TCR beta repertoire, 1.5 million or so clonotypes. In humans, T-cell selection involved more than 5 MHC II alleles.

Sorting isolated naive CD4 T cells lacking CD45RO and expressing CD62L. A remark on this clone: Its antigen is not identified.

Assay: immunoSEQ multiplex PCR; the TCRdb copy retains only in-frame clones and omits some. The data show about 60,000 clones, roughly 94% seen once. The specimen sequenced was naive CD4+ T cells from blood. Subset: CD45RO-negative CD62L-positive naive CD4 T cells. The receptor's source is a person in their sixties or seventies in good health.

The CDR3 here is CASSPPSGKSGEQYF. Written as DNA, the CDR3 is TGTGCCAGCTCACCACCCTCCGGGAAATCGGGAGAGCAGTACTTC. The chain is built from TRBV18 and TRBJ2-7, with D perhaps TRBD2 (5 bases). V was cut by 0 bases and J by 7 bases, with 16 bases left in between. Germline V gene data show CDR1 as KGHSH and CDR2 as LQKENI. This CDR3 contains 15 residues.